This TCR beta chain appears in the sequencing data of a study of T cells in Graves' hyperthyroidism and ophthalmopathy. TCR beta CDR3 sequences were amplified from RNA transcripts. The TCR CDR3 was amplified in a first-round RT-PCR using the HTBI primer set. TCRdb passed the multiplex PCR reads through MiXCR, listing each CDR3 protein once. The sample consists of approximately 690,000 distinct CDR3 sequences, roughly 14% of them appearing once. Germline CDR1 and CDR2: MNHGY and SVAAGI. V trimming: 2 bases; J trimming: 9 bases; junction bases outside the gene matches: 9. The CDR3 is made up of 15 amino acids.

This clonotype was sampled from a woman aged 45-65 years with Graves' ophthalmopathy. The chain links TRBV6-9 to TRBJ1-2; TRBD1 matches at 10 bases. Sample: blood. The CDR3 loop reads CASSYRQGANLRYTF. In DNA form, the CDR3 reads TGTGCCAGCAGTTATCGACAGGGGGCGAATCTACGCTACACCTTC.